A single sample gave rise to the 5 T cell receptor beta chains below, sequenced in a study of blood T cell repertoires in COVID-19. Method: immunoSEQ multiplex PCR; TCRdb's copy keeps in-frame clones and lacks some. Among 80,000 to 100,000 clones, roughly nine tenths were seen once, and the ten largest hold around 10%. The sequencing input was peripheral blood. Source of these receptors: a man aged 50 to 59 with acute or convalescent COVID-19.

The rearrangement uses TRBV6-7 and TRBJ2-3; 8 nucleotides match TRBD1. TRBV6-7 is assigned to the ORF class and has an uncertain function. CDR3 length equals 14 residues. V shed 8 bases, J shed 3 bases, and the junction held 7 bases outside the gene matches. CDR3 in DNA: TGTGCCAGCCTCCGACAGGGGCCGACAGATACGCAGTATTTT. Protein product: CASLRQGPTDTQYF.

The CDR3 region is CASSLPGVSETQYF. Written as DNA, the CDR3 is TGCGCCAGCAGCTTGCCCGGGGTCAGCGAGACCCAGTACTTC. The V and J genes are TRBV5-1 and TRBJ2-5, with D possibly TRBD2 on 5 matching bases. Germline values: CDR1 SGHRS, CDR2 YFSETQ. The CDR3 is made up of 14 amino acids. V was clipped by 1 base and J by 5 bases, with 12 bases between them.

DNA for the CDR3: TGTGCCAGCAGTTATACACACAACTATGGCTACACCTTC. It codes for CASSYTHNYGYTF. The V and J genes are TRBV12-3 or TRBV12-4 and TRBJ1-2, with D unclear. The CDR3 has 13 residues. V lost 4 bases and J 2 bases, leaving 8 bases between the germline ends.

The J gene is TRBJ2-7, the V gene TRBV6-5, with 8 bases fitting TRBD1. The germline CDR1 and CDR2 sequences are MNHEY and SVGAGI. After removal of 2 bases from V and 4 bases from J, the junction contained 4 bases not matched to a gene. The CDR3 spans 14 residues. Here the CDR3 reads CASSYRDRSYEQYF. The CDR3 region has the DNA TGTGCCAGCAGTTACCGGGACAGGTCATACGAGCAGTACTTC.

V is TRBV19 and J is TRBJ2-1, with 8 nucleotides matching TRBD2. Germline-derived CDR1 and CDR2 are LNHDA and SQIVND (reference sequence). The V gene end was trimmed by 7 bases and the J gene end by 0 bases; junction bases not matched to a gene: 5. This CDR3 comprises 15 residues. The CDR3 DNA is TGTGCCAGTACAGCGGGAGACCCCTCCTACAATGAGCAGTTCTTC. Residues: CASTAGDPSYNEQFF.